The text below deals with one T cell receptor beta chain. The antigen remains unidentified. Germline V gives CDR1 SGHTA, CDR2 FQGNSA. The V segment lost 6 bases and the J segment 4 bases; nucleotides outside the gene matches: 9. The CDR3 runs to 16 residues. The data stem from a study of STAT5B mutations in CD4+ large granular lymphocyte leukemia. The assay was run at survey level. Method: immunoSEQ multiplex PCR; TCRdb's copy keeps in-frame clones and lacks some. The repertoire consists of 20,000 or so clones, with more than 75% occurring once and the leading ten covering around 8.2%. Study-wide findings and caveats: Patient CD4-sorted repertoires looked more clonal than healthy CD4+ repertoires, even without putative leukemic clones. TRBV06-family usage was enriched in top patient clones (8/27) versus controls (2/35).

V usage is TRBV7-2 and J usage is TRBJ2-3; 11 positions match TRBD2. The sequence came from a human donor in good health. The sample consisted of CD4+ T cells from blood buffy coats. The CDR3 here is CASRQTGTSGADTQYF. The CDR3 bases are TGTGCCAGCAGACAAACCGGGACTAGCGGCGCAGATACGCAGTATTTT.